The 20 T cell receptor beta chains reported below all come from one sample, sequenced in a study of blood T cell repertoires in COVID-19. TCRdb's table, derived via immunoSEQ multiplex PCR, lists solely in-frame clones and lacks some. The data hold about 68,000 clones, with 80% to 90% observed a single time. The specimen sequenced was peripheral blood. Every receptor here comes from a man aged 45 to 65 with acute or convalescent COVID-19.

This chain connects TRBV29-1 to TRBJ2-1; 12 bases line up with TRBD1. Germline CDR1 reads SQVTM; CDR2 reads ANQGSEA. The ends lost 4 bases at V and 3 bases at J; junction bases unmatched: 10. This CDR3 comprises 17 residues. The CDR3 reads CSVGGTGGAGFYNEQFF. The DNA for the CDR3 is TGCAGCGTTGGCGGGACAGGGGGCGCAGGGTTCTACAATGAGCAGTTCTTC.

CDR3 loop: CASSGAAGLASSQEYV. DNA of the CDR3: TGTGCCAGCAGCGGCGCGGCGGGACTAGCGTCTTCCCAGGAGTACGTC. This chain uses TRBV11-2 with TRBJ2-7; 10 bases map to TRBD2. The CDR3 is made up of 16 amino acids. CDR1 and CDR2 (germline): SGHAT, FQNNGV. Germline trimming cut 5 bases from V and 11 bases from J; bases unmatched to any gene: 18.

The chain is built from TRBV7-2 and TRBJ2-4; D unclear. Germline assignment: CDR1 SGHTA and CDR2 FQGNSA. This CDR3 is built from 11 residues. V lost 8 bases and J lost 9, with 11 bases in between. As DNA, the CDR3 is TGTGCCAGCGGCGGCGGTAGCATTCAGTACTTC. This gives the protein CASGGGSIQYF.

The CDR3 DNA follows: TGTGCCAGCAGTTTAGGACTAGCGGGAACCCAAGAGACCCAGTACTTC. Its protein is CASSLGLAGTQETQYF. The rearrangement joins TRBV28 to TRBJ2-5; 12 bases map to TRBD2. The CDR3 is 16 amino acids. The germline V gene has CDR1 MDHEN and CDR2 SYDVKM. After removal of 2 bases from V and 1 base from J, the junction contained 2 bases not matched to a gene.

The chain links TRBV13 to TRBJ2-3; 8 bases align to TRBD2. The CDR3 runs to 15 residues. Trimming cost V 1 base and J 5 bases; bases outside gene matches: 5. Germline CDR1 reads PRHDT; CDR2 reads FYEKMQ (reference sequence). The CDR3 region has the DNA TGTGCCAGCAGCTTAGTGACTAGCGCGGGAGATACGCAGTATTTT. Amino acids: CASSLVTSAGDTQYF. The whole variable domain, remainder taken from reference TRBV13 and TRBJ2-3, is AAGVIQSPRHLIKEKRETATLKCYPIPRHDTVYWYQQGPGQDPQFLISFYEKMQSDKGSIPDRFSAQQFSDYHSELNMSSLELGDSALYFCASSLVTSAGDTQYFGPGTRLTVL.

The rearrangement joins TRBV11-3 to TRBJ2-4; 13 nucleotides agree with TRBD2. The V segment lost 5 bases and the J segment 0 bases; nucleotides outside the gene matches: 13. The CDR3 is 20 residues long. The V gene's germline CDR1 is SGHNT and CDR2 YENEEA. CDR3 sequence (DNA): TGTGCCAGCAGCCCCGGGACTAGCGGGACTACCATCCTAGCCAAAAACATTCAGTACTTC. Residues: CASSPGTSGTTILAKNIQYF.

V and J are TRBV2 and TRBJ2-2; 13 bases agree with TRBD2. Germline V gene lookup returns CDR1 SNHLY and CDR2 FYNNEI. The CDR3 is made up of 17 amino acids. The J segment lost 3 bases and the V segment lost 6 bases, leaving 7 bases of the junction unmatched. CDR3 nucleotides: TGTGCCAGCAGCTTACTAGCGGGAGGGCCCGACACCGGGGAGCTGTTTTTT. This codes for CASSLLAGGPDTGELFF.

This chain links TRBV19 with TRBJ2-2, with 12 positions matching TRBD1. The CDR3 has 15 residues. Losses at the gene ends were 11 bases for V and 8 bases for J; bases not matched to a gene: 12. CDR1 LNHDA and CDR2 SQIVND come from the germline V gene (reference sequence). The CDR3 region is CASFPGQGAFGELFF. For the CDR3, the DNA is TGTGCCTCATTTCCGGGACAGGGGGCTTTTGGGGAGCTGTTTTTT.

J is TRBJ1-5 and V is TRBV18, with 8 bases matching TRBD1. This CDR3 comprises 17 residues. J lost 5 bases, V lost 2 bases, and 11 bases had no gene match. Per the germline V gene, CDR1 is KGHSH and CDR2 is LQKENI. CDR3 in amino acids: CASSPYQGAHQDQPQHF. CDR3 DNA sequence: TGTGCCAGCTCACCATATCAGGGGGCCCACCAGGATCAGCCCCAGCATTTT.

CDR3: CASSPPGLASTGELFF. In DNA, the CDR3 is TGTGCCAGCTCACCCCCGGGACTAGCAAGCACCGGGGAGCTGTTTTTT. The rearrangement uses TRBV18 and TRBJ2-2, with TRBD2 matching 9 bases. The CDR3 has 16 amino acids. Germline V gene data show CDR1 as KGHSH and CDR2 as LQKENI. Trimming at V came to 3 bases and at J to 4 bases, leaving 6 bases not matched to a gene.

V and J are TRBV7-3 and TRBJ1-1; 8 bases line up with TRBD1. Germline V lookup: CDR1 SGHTA, CDR2 FQGTGA. V shed 6 bases and J 1 base; nucleotides not matched to a gene: 10. The CDR3 runs to 16 residues. The CDR3 DNA sequence: TGTGCCAGCAGTCCGGGGTCCCAGGGGGCGAACACTGAAGCTTTCTTT. Amino acid sequence: CASSPGSQGANTEAFF.

The gene calls are TRBV28 and TRBJ2-3; the D gene is possibly TRBD1 (5 bases). Trimming removed 8 bases from V and 6 bases from J, with 18 bases in between. Germline V CDR1 and CDR2: MDHEN, SYDVKM. The CDR3 loop spans 14 amino acids. In DNA form, the CDR3 reads TGTGCCAGCTCTGTGACCCTAAAGGGGGATACGCAGTATTTT. The encoded protein is CASSVTLKGDTQYF.

The chain couples TRBV2 to TRBJ1-1, with 7 positions matching TRBD1. There are 16 residues in the CDR3. Trimming cost V 8 bases and J 5 bases; bases outside gene matches: 17. The germline V gene encodes CDR1 SNHLY and CDR2 FYNNEI. DNA for the CDR3: TGTGCCAGCGGAAAGGGATTAGACAGGGCTGGGACTGAAGCTTTCTTT. Translated: CASGKGLDRAGTEAFF. Drawing the rest from reference TRBV2 and TRBJ1-1, the complete variable domain is EPEVTQTPSHQVTQMGQEVILRCVPISNHLYFYWYRQILGQKVEFLVSFYNNEISEKSEIFDDQFSVERPDGSNFTLKIRSTKLEDSAMYFCASGKGLDRAGTEAFFGQGTRLTVV.

As DNA, the CDR3 is TGTGCCAGCAGTCGATCCTTACTTAGCTCTGGAAACACCATATATTTT. Its translation: CASSRSLLSSGNTIYF. This rearrangement joins TRBV6-6 to TRBJ1-3; D is ambiguous. Germline V gives CDR1 MNHNY, CDR2 SVGAGI (reference sequence). The CDR3 is 16 amino acids. Trimming removed 5 bases at V and 0 bases at J, with 14 bases between.

V and J are TRBV7-6 and TRBJ2-1; tentatively, D is TRBD1 (6 bases). The germline V gene encodes CDR1 SGHVS and CDR2 FNYEAQ. Trimming stripped 0 bases from V and 9 bases from J, with 21 bases between. The CDR3 is made up of 17 amino acids. This CDR3 reads CASSLAGGFALQGEQFF. The CDR3 coding sequence is TGTGCCAGCAGCTTAGCAGGCGGGTTCGCCTTACAGGGTGAGCAGTTCTTC. The whole variable domain, remainder taken from reference TRBV7-6 and TRBJ2-1, is GAGVSQSPRYKVTKRGQDVALRCDPISGHVSLYWYRQALGQGPEFLTYFNYEAQQDKSGLPNDRFSAERPEGSISTLTIQRTEQRDSAMYRCASSLAGGFALQGEQFFGPGTRLTVL.

The chain joins TRBV10-3 to TRBJ2-7, with a tentative D call TRBD1 (6 bases). Trimming took off 1 base at V and 6 bases at J, with 13 bases between the two ends. Per germline, CDR1 ENHRY and CDR2 SYGVKD. The length of the CDR3 is 14 residues. The CDR3 region is CAISEWLQGGEQYF. CDR3 bases: TGTGCCATCAGTGAGTGGTTACAGGGTGGCGAGCAGTACTTC.

The rearrangement uses TRBV6-5 and TRBJ1-5; TRBD1 is a possible D gene (6 bases). The CDR3 sequence is 14 residues long. The ends were cut back, 2 bases at V and 6 bases at J, with 11 bases in the middle. The V gene's germline CDR1 is MNHEY and CDR2 SVGAGI. CDR3 DNA sequence: TGTGCCAGCAGTTACGGGGGCGGGGGTCAGCCCCAGCATTTT. Protein sequence: CASSYGGGGQPQHF.

The chain uses TRBV25-1 and TRBJ2-2; 7 nucleotides line up with TRBD2. Per germline, CDR1 MGHDK and CDR2 SYGVNS. V shed 9 bases and J 3 bases; nucleotides not matched to a gene: 7. This CDR3 is built from 14 residues. The DNA of the CDR3 is TGTGCCAGTCGACGGGGGGTGGACACCGGGGAGCTGTTTTTT. Translated, it gives CASRRGVDTGELFF.

The count of this clone is one. The rearrangement uses TRBV5-5 and TRBJ2-1, with TRBD2 matching 7 bases. The CDR3 consists of 19 residues. J lost 0 bases, V lost 0 bases, and 12 bases had no gene match. CDR1 is SGHKS and CDR2 is YYEKEE in the germline V gene (reference sequence). The CDR3 loop reads CASSLGLPSRGVSYNEQFF. In DNA, the CDR3 is TGTGCCAGCAGCTTGGGATTGCCGTCTCGGGGGGTCTCCTACAATGAGCAGTTCTTC.

The chain links TRBV7-8 to TRBJ2-2, with D unclear. V lost 2 bases, J lost 4 bases, and 2 bases lay in between. CDR3 size: 12 residues. From germline, CDR1 is SGHVS and CDR2 FQNEAQ. The CDR3 loop is CASSLLTGELFF. CDR3 DNA sequence: TGTGCCAGCAGCTTACTCACCGGGGAGCTGTTTTTT.